Reported below is one T cell receptor (beta chain). Both 60 Vbeta primers and 13 Jbeta primers went into the PCR. The repertoire was sequenced with immunoSEQ multiplex PCR; TCRdb's copy has only in-frame clones and lacks some. This sample has some 110,000 clones, with roughly 85% found just once. The data were taken from a study of cytomegalovirus exposure and HLA in healthy donors. The germline gives CDR1 SGHTA, CDR2 FQGNSA. The CDR3 is made up of 16 amino acids. V was clipped by 5 bases and J by 0 bases; unmatched bases: 8. This chain uses TRBV7-2 with TRBJ2-3, with 7 bases fitting TRBD1. Sequences were obtained from PBMCs. The receptor comes from a man aged 25-45 years in good health and CMV-seropositive. CDR3 nucleotide sequence: TGTGCCAGCAGCCCCCGACAGGGCTCTAGCACAGATACGCAGTATTTT. This sequence encodes CASSPRQGSSTDTQYF.